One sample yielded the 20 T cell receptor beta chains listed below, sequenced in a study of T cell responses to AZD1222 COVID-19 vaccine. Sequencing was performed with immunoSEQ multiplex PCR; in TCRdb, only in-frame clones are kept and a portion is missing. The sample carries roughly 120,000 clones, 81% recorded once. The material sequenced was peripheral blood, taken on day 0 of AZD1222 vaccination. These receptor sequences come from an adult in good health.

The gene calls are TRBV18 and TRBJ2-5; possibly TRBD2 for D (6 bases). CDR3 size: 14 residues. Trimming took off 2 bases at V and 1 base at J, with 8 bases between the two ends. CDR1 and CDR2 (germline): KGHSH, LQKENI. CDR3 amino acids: CASSPTGGQETQYF. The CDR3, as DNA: TGTGCCAGCTCACCAACCGGGGGCCAAGAGACCCAGTACTTC.

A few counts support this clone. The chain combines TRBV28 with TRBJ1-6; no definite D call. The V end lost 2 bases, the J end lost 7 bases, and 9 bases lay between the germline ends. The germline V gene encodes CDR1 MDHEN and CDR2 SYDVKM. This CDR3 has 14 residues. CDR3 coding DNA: TGTGCCAGCAGTTTACGTATGAGGAATTCACCCCTCCACTTT. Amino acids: CASSLRMRNSPLHF.

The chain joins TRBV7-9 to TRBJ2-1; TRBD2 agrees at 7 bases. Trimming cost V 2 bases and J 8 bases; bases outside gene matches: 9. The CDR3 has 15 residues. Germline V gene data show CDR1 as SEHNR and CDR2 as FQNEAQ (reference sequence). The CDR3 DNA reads TGTGCCAGCAGCTTAAGTCCACCACGGGGGGATGAGCAGTTCTTC. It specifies CASSLSPPRGDEQFF. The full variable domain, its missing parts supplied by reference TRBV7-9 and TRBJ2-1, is DTGVSQNPRHKITKRGQNVTFRCDPISEHNRLYWYRQTLGQGPEFLTYFQNEAQLEKSRLLSDRFSAERPKGSFSTLEIQRTEQGDSAMYLCASSLSPPRGDEQFFGPGTRLTVL.

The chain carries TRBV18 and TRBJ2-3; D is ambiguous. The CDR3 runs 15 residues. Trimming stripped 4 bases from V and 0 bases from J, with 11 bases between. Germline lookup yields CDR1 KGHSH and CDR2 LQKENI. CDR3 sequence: CASSLPGTSTDTQYF. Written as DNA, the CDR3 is TGTGCCAGCTCACTCCCCGGAACGAGCACAGATACGCAGTATTTT.

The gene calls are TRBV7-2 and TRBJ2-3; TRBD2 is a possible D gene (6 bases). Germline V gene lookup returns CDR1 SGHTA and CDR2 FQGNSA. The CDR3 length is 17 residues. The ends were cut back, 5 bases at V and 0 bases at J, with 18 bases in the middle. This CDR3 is CASSNRAGPSSTDTQYF. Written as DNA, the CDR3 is TGTGCCAGCAGCAATAGGGCGGGACCATCTAGCACAGATACGCAGTATTTT.

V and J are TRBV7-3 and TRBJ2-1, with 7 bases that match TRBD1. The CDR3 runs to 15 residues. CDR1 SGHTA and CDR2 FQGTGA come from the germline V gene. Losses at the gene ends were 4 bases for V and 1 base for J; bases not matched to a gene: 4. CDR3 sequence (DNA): TGTGCCAGCAGCTCAGACAGGGCATCCTACAATGAGCAGTTCTTC. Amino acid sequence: CASSSDRASYNEQFF.

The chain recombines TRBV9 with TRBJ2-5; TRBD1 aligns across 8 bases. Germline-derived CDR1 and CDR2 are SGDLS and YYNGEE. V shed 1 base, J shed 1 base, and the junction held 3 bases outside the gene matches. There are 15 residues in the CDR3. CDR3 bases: TGTGCCAGCAGCGTAAGGGACAGGCTCCAAGAGACCCAGTACTTC. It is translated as CASSVRDRLQETQYF.

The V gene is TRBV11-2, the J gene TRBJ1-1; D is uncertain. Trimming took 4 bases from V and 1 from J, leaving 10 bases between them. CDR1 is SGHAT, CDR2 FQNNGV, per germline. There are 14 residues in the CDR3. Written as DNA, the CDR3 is TGTGCCAGCAGCTCAAATAACAGGAACACTGAAGCTTTCTTT. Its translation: CASSSNNRNTEAFF.

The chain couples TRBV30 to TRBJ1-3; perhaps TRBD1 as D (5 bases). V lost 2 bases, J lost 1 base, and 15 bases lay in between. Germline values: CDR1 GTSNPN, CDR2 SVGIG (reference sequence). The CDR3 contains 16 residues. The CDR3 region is CAWSSPGTVSGNTIYF. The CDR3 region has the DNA TGTGCCTGGAGTTCTCCCGGGACTGTGTCTGGAAACACCATATATTTT.

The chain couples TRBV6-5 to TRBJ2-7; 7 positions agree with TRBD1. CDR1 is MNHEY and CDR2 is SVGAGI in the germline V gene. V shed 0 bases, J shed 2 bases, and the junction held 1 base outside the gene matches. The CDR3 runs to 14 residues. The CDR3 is CASSYSDRTYEQYF. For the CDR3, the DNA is TGTGCCAGCAGTTACTCGGACAGGACCTACGAGCAGTACTTC.

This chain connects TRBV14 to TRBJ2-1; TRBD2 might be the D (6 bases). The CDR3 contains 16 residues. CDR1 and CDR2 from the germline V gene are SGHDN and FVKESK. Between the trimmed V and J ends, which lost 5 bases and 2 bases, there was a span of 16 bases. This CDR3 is CASSEVWRGAYNEQFF. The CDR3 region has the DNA TGTGCCAGCAGCGAGGTCTGGCGGGGAGCCTACAATGAGCAGTTCTTC.

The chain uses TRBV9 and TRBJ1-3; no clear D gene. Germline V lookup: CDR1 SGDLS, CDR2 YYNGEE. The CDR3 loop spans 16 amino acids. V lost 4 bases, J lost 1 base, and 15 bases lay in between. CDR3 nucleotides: TGTGCCAGCAGCTTACCCGGACCTGGATCTGGAAACACCATATATTTT. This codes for CASSLPGPGSGNTIYF.

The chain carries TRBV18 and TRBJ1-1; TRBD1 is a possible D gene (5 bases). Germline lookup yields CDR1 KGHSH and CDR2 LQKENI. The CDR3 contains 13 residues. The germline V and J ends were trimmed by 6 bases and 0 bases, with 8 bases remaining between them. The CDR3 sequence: CASSRGLNTEAFF. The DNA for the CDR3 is TGTGCCAGCTCCCGGGGGTTGAACACTGAAGCTTTCTTT.

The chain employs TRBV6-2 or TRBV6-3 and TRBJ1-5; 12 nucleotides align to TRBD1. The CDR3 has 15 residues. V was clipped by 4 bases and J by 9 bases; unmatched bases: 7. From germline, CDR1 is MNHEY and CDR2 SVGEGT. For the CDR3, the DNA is TGTGCCAGCAGTTCCTCCGGGACAGGGGGCCGGCCCCAGCATTTT. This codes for CASSSSGTGGRPQHF.

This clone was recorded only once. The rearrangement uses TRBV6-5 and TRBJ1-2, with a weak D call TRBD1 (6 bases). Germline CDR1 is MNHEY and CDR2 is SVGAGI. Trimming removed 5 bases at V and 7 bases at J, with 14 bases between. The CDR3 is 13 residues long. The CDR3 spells CASSSTGLTGYTF. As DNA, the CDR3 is TGTGCCAGCAGTAGTACAGGGCTTACTGGCTACACCTTC.

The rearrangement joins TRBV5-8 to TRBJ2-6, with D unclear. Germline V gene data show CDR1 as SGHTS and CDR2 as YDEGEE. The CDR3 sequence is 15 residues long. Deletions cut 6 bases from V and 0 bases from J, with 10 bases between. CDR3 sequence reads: CASILKTSGANVLTF. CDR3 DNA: TGTGCCAGCATCCTAAAGACCTCTGGGGCCAACGTCCTGACTTTC.

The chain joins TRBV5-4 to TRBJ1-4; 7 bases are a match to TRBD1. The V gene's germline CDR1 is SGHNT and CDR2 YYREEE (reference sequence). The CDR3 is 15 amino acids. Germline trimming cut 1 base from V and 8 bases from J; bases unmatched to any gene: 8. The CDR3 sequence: CASSLKGARGEKLFF. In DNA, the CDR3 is TGTGCCAGCAGCTTGAAGGGGGCTAGGGGAGAAAAACTGTTTTTT. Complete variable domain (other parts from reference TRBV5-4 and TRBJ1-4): ETGVTQSPTHLIKTRGQQVTLRCSSQSGHNTVSWYQQALGQGPQFIFQYYREEENGRGNFPPRFSGLQFPNYSSELNVNALELDDSALYLCASSLKGARGEKLFFGSGTQLSVL.

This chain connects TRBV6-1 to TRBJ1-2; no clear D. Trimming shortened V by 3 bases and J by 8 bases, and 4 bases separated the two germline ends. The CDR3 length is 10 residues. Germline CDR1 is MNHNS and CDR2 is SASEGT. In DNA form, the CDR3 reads TGTGCCAGCAGTGAGTTAGGCTACACCTTC. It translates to CASSELGYTF.

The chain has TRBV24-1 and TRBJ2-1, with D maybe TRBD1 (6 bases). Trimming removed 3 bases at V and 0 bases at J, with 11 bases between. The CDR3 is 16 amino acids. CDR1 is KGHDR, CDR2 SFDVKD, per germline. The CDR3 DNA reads TGTGCCACCAGTGATCGAACAGGGAGCTCCTACAATGAGCAGTTCTTC. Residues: CATSDRTGSSYNEQFF.

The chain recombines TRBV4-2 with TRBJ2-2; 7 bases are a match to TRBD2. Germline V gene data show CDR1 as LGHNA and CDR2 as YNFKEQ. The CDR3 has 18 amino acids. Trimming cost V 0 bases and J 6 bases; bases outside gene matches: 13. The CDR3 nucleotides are TGTGCCAGCAGCCAAGAACAAAGGGCTAGCGGAGGATCCGGGGAGCTGTTTTTT. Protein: CASSQEQRASGGSGELFF.